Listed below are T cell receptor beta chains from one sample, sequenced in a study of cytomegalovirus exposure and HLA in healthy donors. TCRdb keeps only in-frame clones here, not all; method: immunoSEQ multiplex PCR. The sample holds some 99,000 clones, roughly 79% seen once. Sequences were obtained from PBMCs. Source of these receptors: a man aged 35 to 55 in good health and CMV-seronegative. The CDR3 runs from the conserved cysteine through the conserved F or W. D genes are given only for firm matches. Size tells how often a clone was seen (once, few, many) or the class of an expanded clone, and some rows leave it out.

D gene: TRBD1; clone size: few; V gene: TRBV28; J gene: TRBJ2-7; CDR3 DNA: TGTGCCACATTGGACAGGGGGCTCTACGAGCAGTACTTC; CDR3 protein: CATLDRGLYEQYF
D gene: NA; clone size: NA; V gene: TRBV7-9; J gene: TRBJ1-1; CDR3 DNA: TGTTCCAGCAGCCCCTATCCACACACTGAAGCTTTCTTT; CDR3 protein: CSSSPYPHTEAFF
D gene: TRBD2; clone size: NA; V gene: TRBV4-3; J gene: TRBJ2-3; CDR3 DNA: TGCGCCAGCAGCCTATTTGGACTAGCGGGGGCCGCAAGCACAGATACGCAGTATTTT; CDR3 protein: CASSLFGLAGAASTDTQYF
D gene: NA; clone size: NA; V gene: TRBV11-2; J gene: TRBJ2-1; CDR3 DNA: TGTGCCAGCAGCTTAGCAAACAGATTAAATGAGCAGTTCTTC; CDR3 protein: CASSLANRLNEQFF
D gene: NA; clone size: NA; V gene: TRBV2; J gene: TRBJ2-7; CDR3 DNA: TGTGCCAGCAAGGAGACGCGAGGCTCCTACGAGCAGTACTTC; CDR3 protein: CASKETRGSYEQYF
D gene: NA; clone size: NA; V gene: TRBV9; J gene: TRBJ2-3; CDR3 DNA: TGTGCCAGCAGCGTAGGTGGACTCACAGATACGCAGTATTTT; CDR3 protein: CASSVGGLTDTQYF
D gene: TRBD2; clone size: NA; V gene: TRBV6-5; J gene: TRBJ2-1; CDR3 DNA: TGTGCCAGCAGTACCCTAGCGGTGTGGGGAGATGAGCAGTTCTTC; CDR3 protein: CASSTLAVWGDEQFF
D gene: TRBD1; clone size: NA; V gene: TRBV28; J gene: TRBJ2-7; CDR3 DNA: TGTGCCAGCGGATGGGTATCAGGGGGCTCCTACGAGCAGTACTTC; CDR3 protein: CASGWVSGGSYEQYF
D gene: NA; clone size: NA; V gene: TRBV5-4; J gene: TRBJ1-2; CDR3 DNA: TGTGCCAGCAGCTCAGGGGTCTCTAACTATGGCTACACCTTC; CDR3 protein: CASSSGVSNYGYTF
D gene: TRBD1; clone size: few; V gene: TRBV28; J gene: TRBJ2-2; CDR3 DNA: TGTGCCAGCAGTAGGGGGCAGCCGAACACCGGGGAGCTGTTTTTT; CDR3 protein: CASSRGQPNTGELFF
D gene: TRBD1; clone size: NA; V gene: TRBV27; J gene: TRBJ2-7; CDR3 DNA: TGTGCCAGCAGTCACGGGACAGGGGAACCCTACGAGCAGTACTTC; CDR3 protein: CASSHGTGEPYEQYF
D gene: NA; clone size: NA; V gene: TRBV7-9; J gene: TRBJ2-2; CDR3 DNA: TGTTCCAGCACCGAGCTGGGGGGAGCTCAGACCGGGGAGCTGTTTTTT; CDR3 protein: CSSTELGGAQTGELFF
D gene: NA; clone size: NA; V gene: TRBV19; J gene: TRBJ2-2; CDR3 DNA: TGTGCCAGTAGACCCGGGACACTAGCGAACACCGGGGAGCTGTTTTTT; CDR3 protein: CASRPGTLANTGELFF
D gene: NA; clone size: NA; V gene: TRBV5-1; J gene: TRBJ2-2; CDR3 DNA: TGCGCCAGCAGCTTGGCCTCCGACACCGGGGAGCTGTTTTTT; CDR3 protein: CASSLASDTGELFF
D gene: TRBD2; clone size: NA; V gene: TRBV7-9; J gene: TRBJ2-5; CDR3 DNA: TGTTCCAGCAGCTTGCTAGCGGGAGGGCGGGAGACCCAGTACTTC; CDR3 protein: CSSSLLAGGRETQYF
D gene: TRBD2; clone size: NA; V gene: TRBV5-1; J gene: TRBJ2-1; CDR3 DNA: TGCGCCAGCAGCGGAGCTAGCGGGGGATCTTCCAATGAGCAGTTCTTC; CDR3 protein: CASSGASGGSSNEQFF
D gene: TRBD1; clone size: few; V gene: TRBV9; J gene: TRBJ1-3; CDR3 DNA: TGTGCCAGCAGCGTAGGACAGGGGGCTGGAAACACCATATATTTT; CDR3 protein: CASSVGQGAGNTIYF
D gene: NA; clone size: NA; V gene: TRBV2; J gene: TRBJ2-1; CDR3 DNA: TGTGCCAGTGCCAAGGACTCGTACAATGAGCAGTTCTTC; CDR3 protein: CASAKDSYNEQFF
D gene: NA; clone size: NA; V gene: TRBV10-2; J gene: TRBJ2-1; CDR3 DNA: TGCGCCAGCAGCTCAGGGGCGCGGAGTGAGCAGTTCTTC; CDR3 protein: CASSSGARSEQFF
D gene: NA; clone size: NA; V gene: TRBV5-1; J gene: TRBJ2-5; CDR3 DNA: TGCGCCAGCAGCTTTAACAGGGTGGGGGAGACCCAGTACTTC; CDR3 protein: CASSFNRVGETQYF
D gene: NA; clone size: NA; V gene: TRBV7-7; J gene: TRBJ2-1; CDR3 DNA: TGTGCCAGCAGCCTCTCCGGGAGTCACAGTGAGCAGTTCTTC; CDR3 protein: CASSLSGSHSEQFF
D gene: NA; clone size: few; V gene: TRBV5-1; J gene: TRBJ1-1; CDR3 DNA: TGCGCCAGCAGCTTGGGAGGGATGAACACTGAAGCTTTCTTT; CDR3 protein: CASSLGGMNTEAFF
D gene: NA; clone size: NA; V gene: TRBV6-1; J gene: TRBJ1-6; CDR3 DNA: TGTGCCAGCAGTGAAGAGGGGCCAGGGGCGGGTAATTCACCCCTCCACTTT; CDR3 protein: CASSEEGPGAGNSPLHF
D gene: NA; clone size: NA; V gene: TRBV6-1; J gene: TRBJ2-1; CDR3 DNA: TGTGCCAGCAGTGCCCCGGGGACTTACCCCTACAATGAGCAGTTCTTC; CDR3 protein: CASSAPGTYPYNEQFF
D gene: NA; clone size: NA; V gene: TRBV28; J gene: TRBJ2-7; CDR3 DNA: TGTGCCAGCAGTTTATTGTCCGGGGGACGATCTTACGAGCAGTACTTC; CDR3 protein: CASSLLSGGRSYEQYF
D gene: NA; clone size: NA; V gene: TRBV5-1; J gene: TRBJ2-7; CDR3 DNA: TGCGCCAGCAGCTGGCCAACCAACAGGTCTCGCAGATCCTACGAGCAGTACTTC; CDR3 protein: CASSWPTNRSRRSYEQYF
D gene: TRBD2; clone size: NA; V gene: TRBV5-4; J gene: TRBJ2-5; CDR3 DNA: TGTGCCAGCAGCTTTAGCGGGGGGTTAGAGACCCAGTACTTC; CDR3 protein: CASSFSGGLETQYF
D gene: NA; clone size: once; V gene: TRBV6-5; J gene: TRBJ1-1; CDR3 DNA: TGTGCCAGCAGGAAACCGAGCACTGAAGCTTTCTTT; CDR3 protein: CASRKPSTEAFF
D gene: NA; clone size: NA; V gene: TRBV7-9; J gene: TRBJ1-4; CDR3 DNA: TGTGCCAGCAGCTTAGGAACAGGGCCTAATGAAAAACTGTTTTTT; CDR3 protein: CASSLGTGPNEKLFF
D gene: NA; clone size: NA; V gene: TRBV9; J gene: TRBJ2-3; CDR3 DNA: TGTGCCAGCAGCGTAGACCAGCGGAGTTGGGATACGCAGTATTTT; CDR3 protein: CASSVDQRSWDTQYF
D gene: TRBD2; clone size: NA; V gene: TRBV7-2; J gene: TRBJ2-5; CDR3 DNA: TGTGCCAGCAGCACCGGGGGGGCCGGTCAGGGCCAGTACTTC; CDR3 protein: CASSTGGAGQGQYF
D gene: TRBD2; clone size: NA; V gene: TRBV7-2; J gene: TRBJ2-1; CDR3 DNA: TGTGCCAGCAGCTTAAGCCTAGCGGGTGATGAGCAGTTCTTC; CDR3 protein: CASSLSLAGDEQFF
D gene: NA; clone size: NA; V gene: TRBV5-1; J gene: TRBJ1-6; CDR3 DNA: TGCGCCAGCAGCTTGGTGGGGGGAGGTTCCTATAATTCACCCCTCCACTTT; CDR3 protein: CASSLVGGGSYNSPLHF